The 17 T cell receptor beta chains reported below all come from one sample, sequenced in a study of control samples from healthy donors and cancer patients. TCRdb's table, derived via immunoSEQ multiplex PCR, lists solely in-frame clones and lacks some. There are over 150,000 clones in the sample; 90% to 95% occur only once, and approximately 6.1% lies in the top ten. The sample was blood. The source is a middle-aged man in good health.

This chain connects TRBV24-1 to TRBJ1-1, with D possibly matching TRBD1 (6 bases). The CDR3 sequence is 14 residues long. V dropped 7 bases and J dropped 1 base, with 12 bases sitting between them. Germline values: CDR1 KGHDR, CDR2 SFDVKD. For the CDR3, the DNA is TGTGCCACCAGGAAAGGAGGGGGGAACACTGAAGCTTTCTTT. As protein: CATRKGGGNTEAFF.

The rearrangement uses TRBV6-5 and TRBJ1-5; D not resolved. The germline V gene encodes CDR1 MNHEY and CDR2 SVGAGI. Trimming stripped 7 bases from V and 5 bases from J, with 12 bases between. CDR3 length: 13 amino acids. The CDR3 nucleotides read TGTGCCAGCACCCTGGACGGGGATCAGCCCCAGCATTTT. Protein sequence: CASTLDGDQPQHF.

The chain recombines TRBV5-6 with TRBJ1-3, with a possible D match to TRBD1 (5 bases). The CDR3 is made up of 16 amino acids. Trimming stripped 0 bases from V and 0 bases from J, with 10 bases between. CDR1 and CDR2 from the germline V gene are SGHDT and YYEEEE. CDR3 sequence: CASSLVGEGSGNTIYF. The CDR3 bases are TGTGCCAGCAGCTTGGTGGGGGAAGGCTCTGGAAACACCATATATTTT.

The rearrangement links TRBV5-1 to TRBJ2-7, with 9 nucleotides matching TRBD2. This CDR3 is built from 15 residues. The germline V gene has CDR1 SGHRS and CDR2 YFSETQ. V shed 4 bases and J 2 bases; nucleotides not matched to a gene: 7. CDR3 sequence (DNA): TGCGCCAGCAGCCCCGGCGGGGGGGTCACCTACGAGCAGTACTTC. The encoded protein is CASSPGGGVTYEQYF.

V is TRBV28 and J is TRBJ1-1; no clear D. CDR1 is MDHEN, CDR2 SYDVKM, per germline. There are 12 residues in the CDR3. V was shortened by 8 bases and J by 1 base, with 8 bases between the two germline ends. Written as DNA, the CDR3 is TGTGCCAGCGGGCTGACGAACACTGAAGCTTTCTTT. Its translation: CASGLTNTEAFF.

The V and J genes are TRBV15 and TRBJ1-4; weak D call: TRBD1 (5 bases). V shed 0 bases and J shed 7 bases, with 15 bases lying between them. The CDR3 consists of 16 residues. Germline V gives CDR1 LNHNV, CDR2 YYDKDF (reference sequence). CDR3 sequence reads: CATSRDKTAILEKLFF. The CDR3 DNA reads TGTGCCACCAGCAGAGATAAGACAGCTATACTTGAAAAACTGTTTTTT.

The V call is TRBV3-1 (or the pseudogene TRBV3-2), the J call TRBJ1-6; TRBD1 is a possible D gene (6 bases). Germline CDR1 reads LGHDT; CDR2 reads YNNKEL (reference sequence). Trimming cost V 4 bases and J 7 bases, with 11 bases left between them. This CDR3 comprises 14 residues. The CDR3 reads CASSRRQENSPLHF. The CDR3 bases are TGTGCCAGCAGCCGACGACAGGAGAATTCACCCCTCCACTTT.

In this sample, this clone turned up once. The genes are TRBV7-2 and TRBJ2-3, with D unresolved. CDR1 and CDR2 from the germline V gene are SGHTA and FQGNSA. Trimming cost V 4 bases and J 5 bases, with 10 bases left between them. This CDR3 spans 13 amino acids. The CDR3 loop is CASSSNRKDTQYF. The DNA of the CDR3 is TGTGCCAGCAGCTCAAACCGAAAAGATACGCAGTATTTT.

The chain links TRBV28 to TRBJ2-7; D uncertain. CDR3 length: 13 residues. Germline V gives CDR1 MDHEN, CDR2 SYDVKM. V was trimmed by 4 bases and J by 5 bases, leaving 12 bases between them. The CDR3 loop is CASSSGTRHEQYF. The CDR3 DNA is TGTGCCAGCAGTTCCGGAACTCGCCACGAGCAGTACTTC.

J is TRBJ1-3 and V is TRBV30; D not resolved. This CDR3 has 11 amino acids. Germline V gene data show CDR1 as GTSNPN and CDR2 as SVGIG (reference sequence). Deletions cut 6 bases from V and 0 bases from J, with 3 bases between. The CDR3 nucleotides read TGTGCCTGCGGCTCTGGAAACACCATATATTTT. Translation: CACGSGNTIYF.

This chain uses TRBV6-2 or TRBV6-3 with TRBJ1-2; D not certain. V was cut by 6 bases and J by 4 bases, with 15 bases left in between. This CDR3 comprises 14 residues. The V gene's germline CDR1 is MNHEY and CDR2 SVGEGT. CDR3 DNA: TGTGCCAGCAGCCCAGACGGTGTTGGCTATGGCTACACCTTC. Its protein is CASSPDGVGYGYTF.

The V call is TRBV28, the J call TRBJ1-2; possible D gene TRBD1, 6 bases. V was clipped by 3 bases and J by 4 bases, with 15 bases between them. This CDR3 is 15 amino acids long. Germline V gives CDR1 MDHEN, CDR2 SYDVKM. CDR3 bases: TGTGCCAGCAGTTTCGTTTTACAGGGCCCCTATGGCTACACCTTC. Amino acid sequence: CASSFVLQGPYGYTF.

This clone was counted between two and nine times. This sample includes further DNA sequences coding for the same CDR3. This chain links TRBV27 with TRBJ1-2; 8 nucleotides line up with TRBD1. Unmatched junction bases numbered 0, after V lost 2 bases and J lost 4 bases. Germline loops: CDR1 MNHEY, CDR2 SMNVEV (reference sequence). CDR3 length: 13 residues. The CDR3 DNA is TGTGCCAGCAGTTTAGGACAGGGCTATGGCTACACCTTC. Its translation is CASSLGQGYGYTF.

The chain combines TRBV5-3 with TRBJ2-7; maybe TRBD2 (5 bases). TRBV5-3 qualifies as an ORF whose function is uncertain. The CDR3 totals 13 residues. V lost 5 bases to trimming and J lost 3 bases, with 12 bases between them. The CDR3 DNA reads TGTGCCAGAAGGGTAGGACTCTGCTACGAGCAGTACTTC. As protein: CARRVGLCYEQYF.

The chain couples TRBV19 to TRBJ1-6, with D uncertain. CDR3 length equals 14 residues. The germline gives CDR1 LNHDA, CDR2 SQIVND (reference sequence). With 7 bases removed from V and 0 bases from J, the gap between germline ends came to 7 bases. CDR3 coding DNA: TGTGCCAGTACATGGAGCTCCTATAATTCACCCCTCCACTTT. This sequence encodes CASTWSSYNSPLHF.

The chain is built from TRBV9 and TRBJ1-2, with D possibly TRBD1 on 6 matching bases. Germline CDR1 is SGDLS and CDR2 is YYNGEE. The ends were cut back, 3 bases at V and 4 bases at J, with 22 bases in the middle. The CDR3 sequence is 17 residues long. Here the CDR3 reads CASSGPLGGPNPYGYTF. CDR3 sequence (DNA): TGTGCCAGCAGCGGACCCCTTGGGGGGCCAAACCCCTATGGCTACACCTTC.

The chain combines TRBV18 with TRBJ1-1; 8 bases are shared with TRBD1. The trim removed 6 bases at V and 3 bases at J, leaving 3 bases unmatched. The CDR3 is 13 residues long. CDR1 and CDR2 (germline): KGHSH, LQKENI. The CDR3 nucleotides read TGTGCCAGCTCGGGACAGGCGGACACTGAAGCTTTCTTT. Protein sequence: CASSGQADTEAFF.